The sequence of this T cell receptor beta chain was determined in a study of blood T cell repertoires in COVID-19. The CDR3 covers 15 residues. Germline V lookup: CDR1 MNHEY, CDR2 SMNVEV (reference sequence). V lost 5 bases and J 4 bases, leaving 17 bases between the germline ends. TCRdb's table, derived via immunoSEQ multiplex PCR, lists solely in-frame clones and lacks some. The sample gives 90,000 to 120,000 clones, 80% to 85% of which show up once; roughly 4.4% is in the top ten. The receptor comes from a human donor in a cohort sampled during active COVID-19. The chain has TRBV27 and TRBJ2-5; D remains unclear. Sequenced material: peripheral blood. CDR3 coding DNA: TGTGCCAGCAGTCCAGTCACGGTTGGGCGAGAGACCCAGTACTTC. It yields the protein CASSPVTVGRETQYF.